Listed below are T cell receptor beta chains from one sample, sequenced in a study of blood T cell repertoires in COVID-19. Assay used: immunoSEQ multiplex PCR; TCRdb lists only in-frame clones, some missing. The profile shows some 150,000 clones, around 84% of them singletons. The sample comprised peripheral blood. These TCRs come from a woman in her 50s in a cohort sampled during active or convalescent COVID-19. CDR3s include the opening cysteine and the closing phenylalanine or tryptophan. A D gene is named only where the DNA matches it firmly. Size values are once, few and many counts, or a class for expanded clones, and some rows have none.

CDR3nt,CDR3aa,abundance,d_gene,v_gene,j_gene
TGCGCCAGCAGCCAAGATCTACAGCGGAGCTATGGCTACACCTTC,CASSQDLQRSYGYTF,once,-,TRBV4-3,TRBJ1-2
TGTGCCAGCAGCCAAGAATCGTCAGGCGTGGTCATGCGTGGCTACACCTTC,CASSQESSGVVMRGYTF,-,-,TRBV3-1/TRBV3-2,TRBJ1-2
TGCAGCGTTAATTCTGGGCAGGGCCCCTTCTACGAGCAGTACTTC,CSVNSGQGPFYEQYF,-,-,TRBV29-1,TRBJ2-7
TGCGCCAGCAGCCAAGATCCCTTACAGGGGCCTAATCAGCCCCAGCATTTT,CASSQDPLQGPNQPQHF,-,TRBD1,TRBV4-3,TRBJ1-5
TGTGCCAGCAGCTTTGGGACAGGGTCACCGGGCATTTCACCCCTCCACTTT,CASSFGTGSPGISPLHF,-,TRBD1,TRBV7-9,TRBJ1-6
TGTGCCAGCAGCTTAGGGGCGGGGGCCTCCTACAATGAGCAGTTCTTC,CASSLGAGASYNEQFF,-,-,TRBV7-2,TRBJ2-1
TGTGCCTGGAGGGTTTTGGCGGGGGGGTACAATGAGCAGTTCTTC,CAWRVLAGGYNEQFF,-,TRBD2,TRBV30,TRBJ2-1
TGTGCCACCATGGACAGGGGGCGAGGCAATCAGCCCCAGCATTTT,CATMDRGRGNQPQHF,-,TRBD1,TRBV19,TRBJ1-5
TGTGCCAGCAGCTTAGATGATGGCGGTAGCAATCAGCCCCAGCATTTT,CASSLDDGGSNQPQHF,-,-,TRBV7-2,TRBJ1-5
TGTGCCAGCAGCCAAGAATTGGGAACTAGCGGGGGGCAAGAGACCCAGTACTTC,CASSQELGTSGGQETQYF,-,TRBD2,TRBV14,TRBJ2-5
TGTGCCAGCAGCTTGGTTCAGGGGTATAATTCACCCCTCCACTTT,CASSLVQGYNSPLHF,-,-,TRBV5-6,TRBJ1-6
TGTGCCAGCGGCGACAAGTCTGAATCTGAAGAAGATACGCAGTATTTT,CASGDKSESEEDTQYF,-,-,TRBV21-1,TRBJ2-3
TGTGCCAGCAGTGAAGCGGGCAGCTATGGCTACACCTTC,CASSEAGSYGYTF,-,-,TRBV6-1,TRBJ1-2
TGTGCCAGCAAGGGGTTAATGAACACTGAAGCTTTCTTT,CASKGLMNTEAFF,once,-,TRBV6-5,TRBJ1-1
TGTGCCAGCAGCTTAAGCAGGGGCGAGCAGCCCCAGCATTTT,CASSLSRGEQPQHF,-,-,TRBV7-8,TRBJ1-5
TGTGCCAGCAGCTTGGAGCTAGTAGAGGCCAATGAGCAGTTCTTC,CASSLELVEANEQFF,-,-,TRBV5-4,TRBJ2-1
TGTGCCAGTAGTATAGTCCCTGGCGGTTACGAGCAGTACTTC,CASSIVPGGYEQYF,-,-,TRBV19,TRBJ2-7
TGTGCCAGCAGCTTGGCGGCGGTTGTCGTGGAGGATGGCTACACCTTC,CASSLAAVVVEDGYTF,-,-,TRBV5-5,TRBJ1-2
TGTGCCAGCAGCTTTGGTAGGAACACTGAAGCTTTCTTT,CASSFGRNTEAFF,-,-,TRBV7-2,TRBJ1-1
TGTGCCAGCAGCGACCGGGACACCAGGAACTATGGCTACACCTTC,CASSDRDTRNYGYTF,-,-,TRBV9,TRBJ1-2
TGTGCCTTGGACCCGGGAGGGAGAAACACCATATATTTT,CALDPGGRNTIYF,-,-,TRBV30,TRBJ1-3
TGCGCCAGCAGCTTGGGTCGTCGTGGGACAGGGGGGGAAAAACTGTTTTTT,CASSLGRRGTGGEKLFF,-,TRBD1,TRBV5-1,TRBJ1-4
TGCGCCAGCAGCCTTACAGGGAATCAGCCCCAGCATTTT,CASSLTGNQPQHF,-,-,TRBV5-1,TRBJ1-5
TGTGCCAGCAGAACTAACTGGAATGAGCAGTTCTTC,CASRTNWNEQFF,-,-,TRBV2,TRBJ2-1
TGTGCCAGTAGTATCCTTTGGGGCGGGACGGTTGGAAATAGCAATCAGCCCCAGCATTTT,CASSILWGGTVGNSNQPQHF,-,-,TRBV19,TRBJ1-5
TGTGCCAGTAGTAGAAGACAGGGGGCAGAGACCCAGTACTTC,CASSRRQGAETQYF,-,TRBD1,TRBV19,TRBJ2-5
TGTGCCAGCAGCCTCGGGACTAGTCTTCCTCTGCAGTACTTC,CASSLGTSLPLQYF,-,TRBD2,TRBV13,TRBJ2-7
TGTGCCAGCAGCTTAGCGCTTCCAGGGGGCGAGCCCCAGCATTTT,CASSLALPGGEPQHF,-,TRBD1,TRBV7-8,TRBJ1-5
TGTGCCAGCAGTGGCGGGGGGACCAACACCGGGGAGCTGTTTTTT,CASSGGGTNTGELFF,once,TRBD2,TRBV6-2/TRBV6-3,TRBJ2-2
TGTGCCAGCTCACCCCTCAGGGACACTGAAGCTTTCTTT,CASSPLRDTEAFF,-,-,TRBV18,TRBJ1-1
TGTGCCAGTAGTAGAAGGGGATCTATGAACACTGAAGCTTTCTTT,CASSRRGSMNTEAFF,once,-,TRBV19,TRBJ1-1
TGTGCCACCAGTGAAGGCAGGGGTGGGCCCGACTATGGCTACACCTTC,CATSEGRGGPDYGYTF,-,-,TRBV24-1,TRBJ1-2
TGTGCCAGCAGCACACAGGGGGCCACTGAAGCTTTCTTT,CASSTQGATEAFF,-,TRBD1,TRBV7-3,TRBJ1-1
TGTGCCAGCTCATCGGGACAAGGGGGTGAAAAACTGTTTTTT,CASSSGQGGEKLFF,-,-,TRBV18,TRBJ1-4
TGTGCCACCATACAGGGACCAGGCCTCGAGCAGTACTTC,CATIQGPGLEQYF,-,-,TRBV2,TRBJ2-7
TGTGCCAGCAGTGAATCCGGCAGGGGTGAAAAACTGTTTTTT,CASSESGRGEKLFF,-,-,TRBV6-1,TRBJ1-4
TGTGCCAGCAGTGAGCGGACGACTAGCGGGGCCGGGGAGACCCAGTACTTC,CASSERTTSGAGETQYF,-,TRBD2,TRBV6-1,TRBJ2-5
TGTGCCAGCAGCGTAGGACAGGGTAATTCACCCCTCCACTTT,CASSVGQGNSPLHF,-,TRBD1,TRBV9,TRBJ1-6
TGCGCCAGCAGCCAAGATGGACAGGGAGGGCAGCCCCAGCATTTT,CASSQDGQGGQPQHF,-,TRBD1,TRBV4-1,TRBJ1-5
TGTGCCAGCAGTTTAGGAGAAAATTCACCCCTCCACTTT,CASSLGENSPLHF,-,-,TRBV12-3/TRBV12-4,TRBJ1-6
TGTGCCAGCAGTTACGGGACAGACACAGATACGCAGTATTTT,CASSYGTDTDTQYF,-,TRBD1,TRBV28,TRBJ2-3
TGTGCCAGCAGCCCACGGGTCTCTGGAAACACCATATATTTT,CASSPRVSGNTIYF,once,-,TRBV27,TRBJ1-3
TGTGCCAGCAGCAGGGATAGCGAGCAGTACTTC,CASSRDSEQYF,-,-,TRBV2,TRBJ2-7
TGTGCCATCAGACGGGACACCGGGACCTATGGCTACACCTTC,CAIRRDTGTYGYTF,-,-,TRBV10-3,TRBJ1-2
TGTGCCAGTAGTAAGGGACAACGCACAGATACGCAGTATTTT,CASSKGQRTDTQYF,-,-,TRBV19,TRBJ2-3
TGTGCCATCAAACCGGGACTAGAAGCGTCCTACGAGCAGTACTTC,CAIKPGLEASYEQYF,few,TRBD2,TRBV10-3,TRBJ2-7